This T cell receptor beta chain comes out of a study of blood T cell repertoires in COVID-19 (dated by TCRdb to between 2020 and 2021). About the full investigation: Samples from collaborators originated in the United States, Italy and Spain and spanned both the acute and convalescent phases of COVID-19. The material from the prospective study consisted of cDNA or gDNA derived from T cells, B-cell-depleted T cells, or PBMCs. Sample metadata almost always included a de-identified subject ID, COVID-19 status, age in years and sex. The samples were drawn from two sources: the first 160 participants of the ongoing ImmuneRACE study, and fewer than 1,500 subjects contributed by 6 global collaborators. HLA class I and class II types, where available, came from metadata supplied by the sample provider rather than from assay-based typing. Subjects who had been exposed to COVID-19, were actively infected with it, or had recovered from it provided the deeply sampled blood TCRbeta repertoires that made up the dataset. The repertoires were released in a freely available public database meant as a resource for research on the immune response to SARS-CoV-2.

Study-level results and caveats: The amount of clinical and demographic metadata varied by source and participant and was provided uncurated.

TCRbeta CDR3 regions were amplified from genomic DNA using the immunoSEQ Assay, a bias-controlled multiplex PCR. Turning to the authors' computational methods: Within the assay, amplification of reference gene primers was used to estimate how many nucleated cells each sample contained. To quantify the absolute abundance of each unique TCRbeta CDR3 rearrangement, sequence reads were collapsed and filtered. For each sample, productive Simpson clonality was calculated as the square root of Simpson's diversity index over productive rearrangements. TCRdb took this table from immuneACCESS and kept in-frame rearrangements with V and J called. Such tables lack part of the clones; where checked against another copy, unresolved V genes explain under half of the gap, and the rest is unexplained. That table gives V, J and clone size, and the DNA gave D and trimming. The sample profile shows some 170,000 clones; about 78% of them were found once. Roughly 17% of the sample rests with the top ten.

CDR1 and CDR2 (MDHEN, SYDVKM) derive from the germline V gene. Reading from cysteine to phenylalanine, the CDR3 counts 18 amino acids. Only CDR3 DNA is held: 54 bases, read in frame from base 1. The germline V and J ends show losses of 6 bases and 4 bases respectively, and no gene match explains 14 bases of the junction. Participants in the prospective study were enrolled through a virtual design, were aged 18 to 89 years, and lived in under 25 United States geographic areas. Cohort assignment in the prospective study relied on participant-reported clinical history from a screening survey and a study questionnaire. Recovered participants in ImmuneRACE Cohort 3 were defined by two consecutive negative NP/OP PCR tests, clearance by a healthcare professional, or resolution of symptoms. Mobile phlebotomists in the prospective study collected whole blood, serum and a nasopharyngeal or oropharyngeal swab from every participant. Participants in the prospective study had the option to provide additional blood draws and questionnaires over a roughly two-month period. Blood samples from the prospective study were shipped frozen or at room temperature prior to DNA extraction.

On this clone itself: Its binding antigen is unknown. No per-base quality is available; no much larger clone lies one base away.

Recombination connected TRBV28 to TRBJ2-5, and 13 junctional nucleotides match TRBD2. The sequence came from a woman between 45 and 60 years old who had recovered from COVID-19. The sequencing sample was made of PBMCs or T cells enriched from blood (not recorded which). The CDR3 region has the sequence CASSKLAGGRDVRETQYF. The base sequence is TGTGCCAGCAGCAAACTAGCGGGAGGGAGAGATGTTAGAGAGACCCAGTACTTC.